The clone carrying this T cell receptor beta chain occurred a few times. This CDR3 spans 14 amino acids. The J segment lost 8 bases and the V segment lost 5 bases, leaving 6 bases of the junction unmatched. The germline V gene has CDR1 DFQATT and CDR2 SNEGSKA (reference sequence). This entry belongs to a study of T cells in Graves' hyperthyroidism and ophthalmopathy. RNA transcripts served as the template for amplifying TCR beta CDR3 regions. Researchers ran a first-round RT-PCR on the TCR CDR3 using the HTBI primer set. TCRdb analysed the multiplex PCR reads with MiXCR anew, one entry per CDR3 protein. The sample lists around 800,000 distinct CDR3 sequences, 35% to 45% occurring once. Exclusions: uncontrolled infection, other autoimmune disease, pregnancy, lactation.

The source material was blood. This chain links TRBV20-1 with TRBJ1-6; TRBD1 matches 10 bases. The sequence derives from a man aged 18 to 30 with Graves' hyperthyroidism. The CDR3 DNA reads as TGCAGTGCTTTAACCGGGACAGGGGATTCACCCCTCCACTTT. Its protein is CSALTGTGDSPLHF.